The source of this T cell receptor beta chain is a study of blood T cells in healthy people across ages. Study outcomes and limitations: Roughly linear age-related decline in beta diversity appeared, significant by age 40.

Through a sample-barcoded 5' primer and a J-beta primer mix, a second PCR was run for about 6 to 11 cycles. A template-switch adaptor with 12 random nucleotides tagged each cDNA molecule. Using its own MiXCR run on the 5' RACE reads, TCRdb lists one record per CDR3 protein. The sample includes about 540,000 distinct CDR3 sequences, less than 25% of them seen just once. This clonotype has just a few counts. Its antigen is not identified. Extractions gave at least 6 micrograms of total RNA per sample. Per the germline V gene, CDR1 is KGHDR and CDR2 is SFDVKD. The CDR3 covers 18 residues. The sample was also linked to a second study, of T cells of mothers and their children.

This chain joins TRBV24-1 and TRBJ2-5, with D possibly TRBD1 on 6 matching bases. The better agreement between TRBJ2-1 and the DNA end casts doubt on the J call. Sequencing was done on a sample of blood. The sequence was obtained from a boy aged 5-17 years in good health. CDR3 in amino acids: CATSDLDGGWGLYNEQFF. CDR3 DNA: TGTGCCACCAGTGATTTGGATGGAGGATGGGGGCTCTACAATGAGCAGTTCTTC.